This entry lists 23 T cell receptor beta chains sequenced from one sample in a study of blood T cells in healthy people across ages. Primed by a sample-barcoded 5' primer and a J-beta primer mix, a second PCR proceeded for about 7 to 11 cycles. TCRdb itself ran the 5' RACE reads through MiXCR, one entry per CDR3 protein. Here the sample spans 1.8 million or so distinct CDR3 sequences, approximately 39% being singletons. Sequenced: blood. Receptors originate from a human donor in good health.

This clonotype was seen repeatedly, ten times or more. This chain joins TRBV29-1 and TRBJ1-4; D is undetermined. Germline CDR1 reads SQVTM; CDR2 reads ANQGSEA. The CDR3 loop spans 13 amino acids. V was shortened by 7 bases and J by 8 bases, with 17 bases between the two germline ends. CDR3 protein: CSAQSGAREKLFF. Written as DNA, the CDR3 is TGCAGCGCTCAATCCGGTGCCCGAGAAAAACTGTTTTTT.

This chain connects TRBV9 to TRBJ1-1, with TRBD1 as a possible D gene (5 bases). Deletions cut 3 bases from V and 0 bases from J, with 12 bases between. Germline CDR1 reads SGDLS; CDR2 reads YYNGEE. The CDR3 covers 15 residues. The CDR3 here is CASSALEGLNTEAFF. The CDR3 region has the DNA TGTGCCAGCAGCGCCTTAGAGGGGTTGAACACTGAAGCTTTCTTT.

This chain joins TRBV7-2 and TRBJ2-1; 7 nucleotides line up with TRBD1. The length of the CDR3 is 14 residues. Per the germline V gene, CDR1 is SGHTA and CDR2 is FQGNSA. V trimming: 6 bases; J trimming: 9 bases; junction bases outside the gene matches: 11. The CDR3 protein is CASRQQGISGEQFF. In nucleotides, the CDR3 is TGTGCCAGCAGACAACAGGGGATTTCGGGTGAGCAGTTCTTC.

This clonotype was observed a handful of times. The chain recombines TRBV6-1 with TRBJ1-1, with 9 bases matching TRBD1. The CDR3 is made up of 13 amino acids. With V trimmed by 7 bases and J by 4 bases, 4 bases remained unmatched. CDR1 MNHNS and CDR2 SASEGT come from the germline V gene. The CDR3 nucleotides are TGTGCCAGCACGGACAGGGGATCCACTGAAGCTTTCTTT. Translation gives CASTDRGSTEAFF.

This rearrangement joins TRBV28 to TRBJ2-1; D is perhaps TRBD2 (6 bases). V shed 7 bases and J shed 0 bases, with 16 bases lying between them. The CDR3 sequence is 16 residues long. From germline, CDR1 is MDHEN and CDR2 SYDVKM. The CDR3 DNA is TGTGCCAGCACCCTCCGCGGGATCGGCTCCTACAATGAGCAGTTCTTC. Protein: CASTLRGIGSYNEQFF.

At least ten counts were recorded for this clonotype. CDR3 DNA sequence: TGTGCCAGCAGTTCCTTGACAGGGAGCTTTGGCTATGGCTACACCTTC. This encodes CASSSLTGSFGYGYTF. The rearrangement uses TRBV12-3 or TRBV12-4 and TRBJ1-2, with 7 bases fitting TRBD1. The CDR3 runs to 16 residues. V was clipped by 4 bases and J by 4 bases; unmatched bases: 12.

The DNA of the CDR3 is TGTGCCAGCAGCCAAGGTGAGGGTTCAAAGCAGTTCTTC. Translating it yields CASSQGEGSKQFF. The chain is built from TRBV3-1 and TRBJ2-1, with D tentatively TRBD2 (5 bases). There are 13 residues in the CDR3. Trimming left V 1 base short and J 11 bases short, with 12 bases between. Germline V lookup: CDR1 LGHDT, CDR2 YNNKEL (reference sequence).

The chain couples TRBV7-3 to TRBJ2-3; D uncertain. The CDR3 runs to 16 residues. Germline lookup yields CDR1 SGHTA and CDR2 FQGTGA. V dropped 2 bases and J dropped 0 bases, with 12 bases sitting between them. In nucleotides, the CDR3 is TGTGCCAGCAGCTTATCCGCCTTCCTAAGCACAGATACGCAGTATTTT. This translates into CASSLSAFLSTDTQYF. Based on the CDR3 plus reference TRBV7-3 and TRBJ2-3, the full variable domain is GAGVSQTPSNKVTEKGKYVELRCDPISGHTALYWYRQSLGQGPEFLIYFQGTGAADDSGLPNDRFFAVRPEGSVSTLKIQRTERGDSAVYLCASSLSAFLSTDTQYFGPGTRLTVL.

This chain connects TRBV13 to TRBJ2-5; D is possibly TRBD2 (5 bases). Trimming took off 6 bases at V and 5 bases at J, with 10 bases between the two ends. The CDR3 spans 12 residues. Germline V gene data show CDR1 as PRHDT and CDR2 as FYEKMQ (reference sequence). CDR3 nucleotide sequence: TGTGCCAGCAGGAGGGAGCGGGAGACCCAGTACTTC. It yields the protein CASRRERETQYF.

In this sample, this clonotype turned up once. The chain carries TRBV27 and TRBJ2-1; weak D call: TRBD1 (5 bases). The DNA end favors TRBJ2-7, so the J call may be wrong. Germline assignment: CDR1 MNHEY and CDR2 SMNVEV (reference sequence). The CDR3 length is 15 residues. The CDR3, as DNA: TGTGCCAGCAGTTTACGGTCAGGGTCCCACAATGAGCAGTACTTC. Its protein product is CASSLRSGSHNEQYF.

Here the CDR3 DNA reads TGTGCCAGCAGCTTAGCCGCCTATATCGGGACGGAGACCCAGTACTTC. It encodes CASSLAAYIGTETQYF. The chain couples TRBV7-2 to TRBJ2-5; D is tentatively TRBD1 or TRBD2 (5 bases each). Per the germline V gene, CDR1 is SGHTA and CDR2 is FQGNSA. V shed 0 bases and J shed 5 bases, with 16 bases lying between them. The CDR3 length is 16 residues. Full variable domain (outside the CDR3, taken from reference TRBV7-2 and TRBJ2-5): GAGVSQSPSNKVTEKGKDVELRCDPISGHTALYWYRQSLGQGLEFLIYFQGNSAPDKSGLPSDRFSAERTGGSVSTLTIQRTQQEDSAVYLCASSLAAYIGTETQYFGPGTRLLVL.

This clonotype was observed a few times. Written as DNA, the CDR3 is TGCGCCAGCAGCCAAGCAGACAGGGTGAATGGCTACACCTTC. Encoded protein: CASSQADRVNGYTF. This sequence joins TRBV4-1 and TRBJ1-2; 7 bases match TRBD1. This CDR3 has 14 residues. Per the germline V gene, CDR1 is MGHRA and CDR2 is YSYEKL. Germline trimming cut 1 base from V and 6 bases from J; bases unmatched to any gene: 5.

The chain links TRBV29-1 to TRBJ1-2; maybe TRBD1 (6 bases). V was clipped by 0 bases and J by 8 bases, with 13 bases between them. Germline V gene lookup returns CDR1 SQVTM and CDR2 ANQGSEA. The CDR3 contains 13 residues. In nucleotides, the CDR3 is TGCAGCGTTGAAGACAGCTCCAGGGGAGGCTACACCTTC. Its protein is CSVEDSSRGGYTF.

The chain combines TRBV7-2 with TRBJ2-4, with TRBD2 identical over 12 bases. The J call may not be correct, given that the DNA end is closer to TRBJ2-7. The V gene's germline CDR1 is SGHTA and CDR2 FQGNSA. The CDR3 spans 15 residues. The CDR3 loop is CASSILAGGRYEQYF. In nucleotides, the CDR3 is TGTGCCAGCAGCATACTAGCGGGGGGCAGGTACGAGCAGTACTTC.

In this sample, this clonotype turned up many times. V usage is TRBV20-1 and J usage is TRBJ2-1, with D possibly TRBD2 on 6 matching bases. V was cut by 5 bases and J by 4 bases, with 15 bases left in between. CDR1 is DFQATT and CDR2 is SNEGSKA in the germline V gene (reference sequence). This CDR3 has 14 residues. The CDR3 DNA reads TGCAGTGCTGAGCCGGGACTCGCTTACAATGAGCAGTTCTTC. Its translation: CSAEPGLAYNEQFF.

This clonotype was detected a few times. V usage is TRBV20-1 and J usage is TRBJ2-3; 9 positions match TRBD2. Germline V gives CDR1 DFQATT, CDR2 SNEGSKA (reference sequence). CDR3 length: 17 amino acids. V shed 1 base and J 3 bases; nucleotides not matched to a gene: 11. Here the CDR3 reads CSARADLAGVSTDTQYF. Written as DNA, the CDR3 is TGCAGTGCTAGAGCGGACTTAGCGGGAGTCAGTACAGATACGCAGTATTTT.

The chain is built from TRBV7-9 and TRBJ2-5, with TRBD2 as a possible D gene (7 bases). The CDR3 is made up of 15 amino acids. CDR1 SEHNR and CDR2 FQNEAQ come from the germline V gene (reference sequence). V gave up 2 bases and J gave up 2 bases, with 12 bases separating them. DNA for the CDR3: TGTGCCAGCAGCTTATGGGCGGGGGCACAAGAGACCCAGTACTTC. It encodes CASSLWAGAQETQYF.

The CDR3 sequence is CASSFLAGGETQYF. The CDR3 DNA sequence: TGTGCCAGCAGTTTTCTAGCGGGGGGCGAGACCCAGTACTTC. The chain uses TRBV7-2 and TRBJ2-5, with 11 bases fitting TRBD2. CDR3 size: 14 residues. V lost 6 bases, J lost 5 bases, and 5 bases stayed unmatched. CDR1 is SGHTA, CDR2 FQGNSA, per germline.

The rearrangement joins TRBV18 to TRBJ2-1; D might be TRBD2 (5 bases). Germline V lookup: CDR1 KGHSH, CDR2 LQKENI. The CDR3 has 13 residues. V gave up 4 bases and J gave up 9 bases, with 13 bases separating them. The CDR3 sequence: CASSLGVDGEQFF. The CDR3 bases are TGTGCCAGCTCACTGGGAGTCGACGGTGAGCAGTTCTTC.

V is TRBV5-1 and J is TRBJ2-4; 7 bases are a match to TRBD2. This CDR3 contains 14 residues. After removal of 4 bases from V and 13 bases from J, the junction contained 14 bases not matched to a gene. Germline-derived CDR1 and CDR2 are SGHRS and YFSETQ. As DNA, the CDR3 is TGCGCCAGCAGCCGTGGGGGGGTAGCGGATGAGCAGTACTTC. Its translation: CASSRGGVADEQYF.

This rearrangement joins TRBV20-1 to TRBJ2-1, with 9 nucleotides matching TRBD2. The trim removed 0 bases at V and 0 bases at J, leaving 6 bases unmatched. The CDR3 is made up of 17 amino acids. The V gene's germline CDR1 is DFQATT and CDR2 SNEGSKA (reference sequence). CDR3 in amino acids: CSARDETSGSSYNEQFF. The CDR3 coding sequence is TGCAGTGCTAGAGATGAGACTAGCGGTAGCTCCTACAATGAGCAGTTCTTC.

This clonotype was picked up a small number of times. This chain links TRBV4-1 with TRBJ1-2, with D maybe TRBD1 (5 bases). The CDR3 spans 15 residues. The germline CDR1 and CDR2 sequences are MGHRA and YSYEKL. Trimming removed 5 bases at V and 7 bases at J, with 20 bases between. CDR3 protein: CASSDRSGDYGGYTF. In nucleotides, the CDR3 is TGCGCCAGCAGCGATCGGTCGGGGGATTACGGTGGCTACACCTTC.

V and J are TRBV25-1 and TRBJ2-1, with D tentatively TRBD1 (5 bases). The CDR3 length is 18 residues. Germline values: CDR1 MGHDK, CDR2 SYGVNS. Trimming removed 4 bases at V and 5 bases at J, with 24 bases between. CDR3 DNA: TGTGCCAGCAGTGTAAATCCCCCTGGGCAGGGTATCAACAATGAGCAGTTCTTC. Protein: CASSVNPPGQGINNEQFF.